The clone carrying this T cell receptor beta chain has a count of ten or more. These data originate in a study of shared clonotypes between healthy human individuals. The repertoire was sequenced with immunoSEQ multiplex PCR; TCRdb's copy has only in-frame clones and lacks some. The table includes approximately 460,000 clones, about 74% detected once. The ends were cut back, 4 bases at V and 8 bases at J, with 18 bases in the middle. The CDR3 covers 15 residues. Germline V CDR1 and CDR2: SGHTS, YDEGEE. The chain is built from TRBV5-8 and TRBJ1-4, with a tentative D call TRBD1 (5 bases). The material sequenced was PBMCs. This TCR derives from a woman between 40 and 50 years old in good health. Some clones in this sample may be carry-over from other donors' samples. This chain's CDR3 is CASSMGRLGPEKLFF. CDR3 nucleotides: TGTGCCAGCAGCATGGGACGACTGGGGCCAGAAAAACTGTTTTTT.